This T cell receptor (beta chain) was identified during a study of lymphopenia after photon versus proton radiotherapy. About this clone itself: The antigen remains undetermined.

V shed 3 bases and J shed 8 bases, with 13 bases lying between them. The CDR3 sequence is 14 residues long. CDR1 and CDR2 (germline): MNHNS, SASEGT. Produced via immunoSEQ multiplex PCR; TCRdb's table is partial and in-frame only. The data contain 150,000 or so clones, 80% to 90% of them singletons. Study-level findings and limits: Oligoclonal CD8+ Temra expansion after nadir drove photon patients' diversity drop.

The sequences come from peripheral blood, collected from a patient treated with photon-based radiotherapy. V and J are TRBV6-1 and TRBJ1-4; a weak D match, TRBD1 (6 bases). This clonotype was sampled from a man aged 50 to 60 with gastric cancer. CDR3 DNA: TGTGCCAGCAGTGATACCGGGGGCGACGAAAAACTGTTTTTT. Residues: CASSDTGGDEKLFF.